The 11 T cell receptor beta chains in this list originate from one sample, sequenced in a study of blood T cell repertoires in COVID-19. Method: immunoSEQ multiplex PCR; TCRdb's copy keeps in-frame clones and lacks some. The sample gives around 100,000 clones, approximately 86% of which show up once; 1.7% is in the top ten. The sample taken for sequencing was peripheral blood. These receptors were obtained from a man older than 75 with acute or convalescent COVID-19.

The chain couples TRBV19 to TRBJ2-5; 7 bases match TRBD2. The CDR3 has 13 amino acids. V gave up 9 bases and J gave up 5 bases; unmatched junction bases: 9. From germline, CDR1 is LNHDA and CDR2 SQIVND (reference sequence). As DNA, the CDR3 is TGTGCCAGCAGTCCAGGGAGGGAGGAGACCCAGTACTTC. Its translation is CASSPGREETQYF.

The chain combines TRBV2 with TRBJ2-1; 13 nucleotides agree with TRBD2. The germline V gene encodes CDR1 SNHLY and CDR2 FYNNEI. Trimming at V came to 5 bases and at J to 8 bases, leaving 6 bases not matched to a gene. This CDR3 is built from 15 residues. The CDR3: CASSRTSGSRHEQFF. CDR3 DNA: TGTGCCAGCAGTCGGACTAGCGGGAGTCGCCATGAGCAGTTCTTC.

The chain's CDR3 is CSASVVQGYGYTF. CDR3 DNA: TGCAGTGCTAGTGTGGTACAGGGGTACGGCTACACCTTC. The chain is built from TRBV20-1 and TRBJ1-2; 7 nucleotides agree with TRBD1. The germline V gene has CDR1 DFQATT and CDR2 SNEGSKA (reference sequence). The CDR3 spans 13 residues. V lost 3 bases to trimming and J lost 8 bases; unmatched junction nucleotides: 9.

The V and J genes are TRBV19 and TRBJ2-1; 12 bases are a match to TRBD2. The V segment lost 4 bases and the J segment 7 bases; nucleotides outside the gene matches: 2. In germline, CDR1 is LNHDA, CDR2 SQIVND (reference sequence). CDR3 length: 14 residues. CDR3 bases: TGTGCCAGTAGTAGAGGACTAGCGGGAAATGAGCAGTTCTTC. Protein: CASSRGLAGNEQFF.

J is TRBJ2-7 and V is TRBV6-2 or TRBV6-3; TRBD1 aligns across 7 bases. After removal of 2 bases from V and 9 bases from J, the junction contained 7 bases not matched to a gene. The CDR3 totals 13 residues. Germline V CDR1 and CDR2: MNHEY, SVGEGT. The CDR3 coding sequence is TGTGCCAGCAGTTACGGACAGGAGGTAGGGCAGTACTTC. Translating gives CASSYGQEVGQYF.

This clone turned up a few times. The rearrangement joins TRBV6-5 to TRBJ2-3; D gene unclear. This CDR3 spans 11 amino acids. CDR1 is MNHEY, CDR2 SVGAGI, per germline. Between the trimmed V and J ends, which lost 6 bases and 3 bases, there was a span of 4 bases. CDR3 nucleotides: TGTGCCAGCAGCCTGACAGATACGCAGTATTTT. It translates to CASSLTDTQYF.

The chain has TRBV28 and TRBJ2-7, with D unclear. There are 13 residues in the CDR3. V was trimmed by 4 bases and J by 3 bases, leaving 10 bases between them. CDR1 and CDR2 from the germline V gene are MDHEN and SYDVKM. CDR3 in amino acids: CASSSQTVYEQYF. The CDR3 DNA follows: TGTGCCAGCAGTTCACAGACGGTCTACGAGCAGTACTTC.

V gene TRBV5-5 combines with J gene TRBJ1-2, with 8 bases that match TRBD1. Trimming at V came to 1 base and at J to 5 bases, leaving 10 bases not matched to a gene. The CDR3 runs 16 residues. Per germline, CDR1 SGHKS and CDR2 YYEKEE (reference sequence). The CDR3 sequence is CASSLIPTGEGYGYTF. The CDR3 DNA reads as TGTGCCAGCAGCTTGATCCCGACAGGGGAGGGGTATGGCTACACCTTC.

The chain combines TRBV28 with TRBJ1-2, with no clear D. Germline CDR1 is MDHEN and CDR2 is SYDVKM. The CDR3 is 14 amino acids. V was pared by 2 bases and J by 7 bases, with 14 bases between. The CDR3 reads CASSLARQIRGYTF. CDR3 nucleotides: TGTGCCAGCAGTTTAGCCCGACAAATTCGTGGCTACACCTTC.

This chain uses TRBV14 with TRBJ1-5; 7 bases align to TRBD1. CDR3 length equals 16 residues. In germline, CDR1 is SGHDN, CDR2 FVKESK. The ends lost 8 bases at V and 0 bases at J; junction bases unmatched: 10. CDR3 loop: CASGPGTDYSNQPQHF. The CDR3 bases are TGTGCCAGCGGGCCGGGGACAGATTATAGCAATCAGCCCCAGCATTTT.

In DNA form, the CDR3 reads TGTGCCAGCAGGGCAGGGTATCAGCCCCAGCATTTT. Protein: CASRAGYQPQHF. The chain has TRBV28 and TRBJ1-5; TRBD1 might be the D (5 bases). From germline, CDR1 is MDHEN and CDR2 SYDVKM. Trimming removed 6 bases at V and 5 bases at J, with 8 bases between. The CDR3 spans 12 residues. Supplemented by reference TRBV28 and TRBJ1-5, the full variable domain reads DVKVTQSSRYLVKRTGEKVFLECVQDMDHENMFWYRQDPGLGLRLIYFSYDVKMKEKGDIPEGYSVSREKKERFSLILESASTNQTSMYLCASRAGYQPQHFGDGTRLSIL.